The 10 T cell receptor beta chains below all came from one sample that was sequenced in a study of T cell clonality in common variable immunodeficiency. Method: immunoSEQ multiplex PCR; TCRdb's copy keeps in-frame clones and lacks some. Altogether about 43,000 clones were found in the sample, and no singletons occur. What was sequenced was peripheral blood mononuclear cells. Receptor source: a person aged 18 to 70 in good health.

There are many counts of this clone. The read terminates 3 residues before the CDR3 end, so the remaining end is supplied by the germline J gene. The V gene is TRBV30, the J gene TRBJ2-7, with TRBD1 matching over 11 bases. Germline V gene data show CDR1 as GTSNPN and CDR2 as SVGIG (reference sequence). This CDR3 region has 15 residues. J gave up 2 bases and V 0 bases, and 3 bases lay outside the gene matches. CDR3 loop: CAWSVGTGGAYEQYF. The part of the CDR3 DNA that was read is TGTGCCTGGAGTGTTGGGACAGGGGGAGCCTACGAG.

This clone has at least ten counts. The CDR3 is cut off 3 residues early in the read; its end comes from the germline J gene. The chain has TRBV7-2 and TRBJ2-3; no clear D. Germline V gene data show CDR1 as SGHTA and CDR2 as FQGNSA. This CDR3 comprises 12 residues. CDR3 residues: CASSLEVSAQYF. Incomplete CDR3 DNA: TGTGCCAGCAGCTTAGAAGTTAGTGCG.

Notes on this clone: Sequencing ends 3 residues short of the CDR3 end; the germline J gene provides the rest. The chain recombines TRBV7-7 with TRBJ1-3, with no clear D. Germline V lookup: CDR1 SSHAT, CDR2 FNYEAQ (reference sequence). V lost 3 bases and J 2 bases, leaving 14 bases between the germline ends. This CDR3 contains 16 residues. The part of the CDR3 DNA that was read is TGTGCCAGCAGCTTGTCGGGTCCGGGGACTGGAAACACC. Residues: CASSLSGPGTGNT. The entire CDR3 protein reads CASSLSGPGTGNTIYF. The full variable domain, with the rest looked up from reference TRBV7-7 and TRBJ1-3, is GAGVSQSPRYKVTKRGQDVTLRCDPISSHATLYWYQQALGQGPEFLTYFNYEAQPDKSGLPSDRFSAERPEGSISTLTIQRTEQRDSAMYRCASSLSGPGTGNTIYFGEGSWLTVV.

In its sample, this clone was seen many times. The CDR3 goes on 3 residues after the read ends, and that part is filled in from the germline J gene. The chain has TRBV11-3 and TRBJ2-7; D unclear. Deletions cut 0 bases from V and 5 bases from J, with 8 bases between. Germline CDR1 is SGHNT and CDR2 is YENEEA. This CDR3 is built from 13 residues. The CDR3 spells CASSLEGSNEQYF. The CDR3 DNA, read in part, is TGTGCCAGCAGCTTAGAAGGGTCTAACGAG.

This clone was detected many times. The read finishes 3 residues shy of the CDR3 end, and the germline J gene is used to complete it. V gene TRBV30 combines with J gene TRBJ1-1; 7 bases are shared with TRBD1. Germline values: CDR1 GTSNPN, CDR2 SVGIG (reference sequence). CDR3 size: 14 residues. The V segment lost 3 bases and the J segment 1 base; nucleotides outside the gene matches: 5. The sequenced CDR3 bases are TGTGCCTGGAGGAGACAGGGAAGGAACACTGAA. This translates into CAWRRQGRNTE. The CDR3 reads in full as CAWRRQGRNTEAFF. Drawing the rest from reference TRBV30 and TRBJ1-1, the complete variable domain is SQTIHQWPATLVQPVGSPLSLECTVEGTSNPNLYWYRQAAGRGLQLLFYSVGIGQISSEVPQNLSASRPQDRQFILSSKKLLLSDSGFYLCAWRRQGRNTEAFFGQGTRLTVV.

At least ten counts were recorded for this clone. The read terminates 3 residues before the CDR3 end, so the remaining end is supplied by the germline J gene. The gene calls are TRBV30 and TRBJ1-2; 9 nucleotides line up with TRBD1. The junction had 0 bases not matched to a gene; V was cut back by 5 bases and J by 2 bases. The CDR3 runs to 12 residues. Germline lookup yields CDR1 GTSNPN and CDR2 SVGIG (reference sequence). Partial CDR3 DNA: TGTGCCTGGGGACAGGGGAACTATGGC. Protein product: CAWGQGNYG. The whole CDR3 reads CAWGQGNYGYTF. The complete variable domain, with remaining parts taken from reference TRBV30 and TRBJ1-2, reads SQTIHQWPATLVQPVGSPLSLECTVEGTSNPNLYWYRQAAGRGLQLLFYSVGIGQISSEVPQNLSASRPQDRQFILSSKKLLLSDSGFYLCAWGQGNYGYTFGSGTRLTVV.

This clone was counted between two and nine times. With a much larger clone just one base away, this may be a read error. The CDR3 end is not reached by the read, which stops 3 residues before it; the germline J gene fills it in. The chain couples TRBV11-2 to TRBJ2-1; TRBD2 agrees at 8 bases. The CDR3 spans 14 residues. The germline gives CDR1 SGHAT, CDR2 FQNNGV. The CDR3 loop is CARSLTAGVDEQFF. The sequenced CDR3 bases are TGTGCCCGCAGCTTGACAGCGGGAGTGGATGAG. Looking up the rest from reference TRBV11-2 and TRBJ2-1 gives the full variable domain: EAGVAQSPRYKIIEKRQSVAFWCNPISGHATLYWYQQILGQGPKLLIQFQNNGVVDDSQLPKDRFSAERLKGVDSTLKIQPAKLEDSAVYLCARSLTAGVDEQFFGPGTRLTVL.

To note about this clone: A read error is possible here, since a much larger clone lies one base away. The read ends 3 residues shy of where the CDR3 ends; the end is completed using the germline J gene. The chain is built from TRBV30 and TRBJ2-2; maybe TRBD2 (5 bases). CDR3 length: 13 residues. Germline-derived CDR1 and CDR2 are GTSNPN and SVGIG (reference sequence). Here the CDR3 reads CAWSAVSDNELFF. CDR3 DNA, as far as it was read: TGTGCCTGGTCGGCAGTTAGCGACAATGAG.

This clone came up a few times. Read data end 3 residues before the CDR3 end; the end is taken from the germline J gene. The rearrangement joins TRBV30 to TRBJ1-2; 7 nucleotides match TRBD1. The length of the CDR3 is 16 residues. The germline CDR1 and CDR2 sequences are GTSNPN and SVGIG (reference sequence). CDR3 DNA (partial): TGTGCCTGGAGTGTACCAAAAGGGGGCACCTACAATGAC. Its translation: CAWSVPKGGTYND. The CDR3, in full, reads CAWSVPKGGTYNDYTF.

The table lists this clone with many counts. The CDR3 end is not reached by the read, which stops 3 residues before it; the germline J gene fills it in. V usage is TRBV11-2 and J usage is TRBJ1-1, with a weak D call TRBD1 (5 bases). The germline V gene encodes CDR1 SGHAT and CDR2 FQNNGV. CDR3 length equals 15 residues. Trimming cost V 3 bases and J 5 bases, with 16 bases left between them. The CDR3 DNA, read in part, is TGTGCCAGCAGCTTTTCTCAGGGTACGAAGACTGAA. Residues: CASSFSQGTKTE. The entire CDR3 reads CASSFSQGTKTEAFF.